This T cell receptor beta chain was identified during a study of T cell clones after liver transplantation. Germline values: CDR1 SGHRS, CDR2 YFSETQ. V lost 2 bases, J lost 5 bases, and 10 bases lay in between. The CDR3 has 14 amino acids. Sequencing was performed with immunoSEQ multiplex PCR; in TCRdb, only in-frame clones are kept and a portion is missing. The sample yields 70,000 or so clones, around 93% seen once. The starting material was CD4+ T cells from blood, obtained less than 28 months after liver transplant. This rearrangement joins TRBV5-1 to TRBJ1-4, with no clear D. The sequence derives from a human patient who received a liver transplant. Some T cells may be graft donor cells. CDR3 loop: CASSFGGGNEKLFF. Here the CDR3 DNA reads TGCGCCAGCAGCTTCGGAGGAGGAAATGAAAAACTGTTTTTT.